The source of this T cell receptor beta chain is a study of T cells after yellow fever vaccination. Study conclusions and caveats: CD4 and CD8 compartments shared a small share of clonotypes.

TCRdb called the 5' RACE reads again in MiXCR, with one record for every CDR3 protein. The table lists roughly 160,000 distinct CDR3 sequences, around 9% of them singletons. About this clonotype: As yet, its antigen is unknown.

This CDR3 is built from 16 residues. Germline loops: CDR1 SGHTA, CDR2 FQGNSA. The ends were cut back, 1 base at V and 4 bases at J, with 14 bases in the middle. The starting material was CD8+ T cells sorted from PBMCs, obtained 45 days after the yellow fever booster vaccination. This clonotype was sampled from a man younger than 35 who received the YFV17D yellow fever vaccine. V usage is TRBV7-2 and J usage is TRBJ1-5, with D perhaps matching TRBD1 (5 bases). CDR3 nucleotide sequence: TGTGCCAGCAGCTTAGGATCGTCAGGGACGAATCAGCCCCAGCATTTT. This translates into CASSLGSSGTNQPQHF.